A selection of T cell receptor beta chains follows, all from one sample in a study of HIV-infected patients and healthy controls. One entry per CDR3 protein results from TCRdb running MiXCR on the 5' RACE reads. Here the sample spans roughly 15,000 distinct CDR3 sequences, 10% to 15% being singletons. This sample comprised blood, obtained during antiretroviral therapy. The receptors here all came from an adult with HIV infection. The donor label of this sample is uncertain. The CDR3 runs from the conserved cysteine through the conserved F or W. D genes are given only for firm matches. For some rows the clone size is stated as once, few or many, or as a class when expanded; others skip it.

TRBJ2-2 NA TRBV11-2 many TGTGCCAGCAGCTTAGTACGGAACACCGGGGAGCTGTTTTTT CASSLVRNTGELFF
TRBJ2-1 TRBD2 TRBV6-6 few TGTGCCAGCAACGACTTCTCCGGGAGGACCTCCTACAATGAGCAGTTCTTC CASNDFSGRTSYNEQFF
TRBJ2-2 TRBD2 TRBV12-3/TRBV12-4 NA TGTGCCAGCAGCCAGCTAGCGGGGGGGCGCACCGGGGAGCTGTTTTTT CASSQLAGGRTGELFF
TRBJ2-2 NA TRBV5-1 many TGCGCCAGCAGCTTCCTTTCGAGGGGGGACGCCGGGGAGCTGTTTTTT CASSFLSRGDAGELFF
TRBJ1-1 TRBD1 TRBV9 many TGTGCCAGCAGTCCCGGGACAGGAAACACTGAAGCTTTCTTT CASSPGTGNTEAFF
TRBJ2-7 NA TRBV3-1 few TGTGCCAGCAGCCCTCGCGGGACAGCTAGCTCCTACGAGCAGTACTTC CASSPRGTASSYEQYF
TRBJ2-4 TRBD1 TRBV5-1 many TGCGCCAGCAGCTTGGGGCCCGGGACAGGTAAAAACATTCAGTACTTC CASSLGPGTGKNIQYF
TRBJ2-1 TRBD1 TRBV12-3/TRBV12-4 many TGTGCCAGCAGTTTGGGGACAGGTTCTTCCTACAATGAGCAGTTCTTC CASSLGTGSSYNEQFF
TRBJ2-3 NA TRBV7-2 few TGTGCCAGCAGCTTAATGAACGCAGGGGCGGATACGCAGTATTTT CASSLMNAGADTQYF
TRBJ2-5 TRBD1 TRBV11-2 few TGTGCCAGCAGCCAGAACAGGGGATCGGAGACCCAGTACTTC CASSQNRGSETQYF
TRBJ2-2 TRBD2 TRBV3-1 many TGTGCCAGCAGCCTTGGACTAGCGGGGGGATTCACCGGGGAGCTGTTTTTT CASSLGLAGGFTGELFF
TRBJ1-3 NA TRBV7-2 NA TGTGCCAGCAGCCGCGCCCGAAACACCATATATTTT CASSRARNTIYF
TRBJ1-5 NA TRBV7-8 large TGTGCCAGCAGCTTAGAAGACAGAACCTGGGGGTTTAGCAATCAGCCCCAGCATTTT CASSLEDRTWGFSNQPQHF
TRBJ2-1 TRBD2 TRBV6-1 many TGTGCCAGCAGTGTGACGGGACTAGCGGGAGTCAGTGAGCAGTTCTTC CASSVTGLAGVSEQFF
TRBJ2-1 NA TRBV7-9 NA TGTGCCAGCAGCTTTGGGGCGGGCCCGATTTGGGATGAGCAGTTCTTC CASSFGAGPIWDEQFF
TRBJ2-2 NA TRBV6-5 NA TGTGCCAGCAGACTCGATTCCGGGACCGTGGCTACCGGGGAGCTGTTTTTT CASRLDSGTVATGELFF
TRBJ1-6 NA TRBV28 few TGTGCCAGCAGTTCTTCCCTGGACGGATATTCACCCCTCCACTTT CASSSSLDGYSPLHF
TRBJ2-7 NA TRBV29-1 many TGCAGCGTTTCCCGGGACCTTGCCTACGAGCAGTACTTC CSVSRDLAYEQYF
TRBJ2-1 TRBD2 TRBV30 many TGTGCCTGGGCTCCGGGACTAGGCTCCTACAATGAGCAGTTCTTC CAWAPGLGSYNEQFF
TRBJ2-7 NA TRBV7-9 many TGTGCCAGCAGCTTAGACAGCCGCTCCTACGAGCAGTACTTC CASSLDSRSYEQYF
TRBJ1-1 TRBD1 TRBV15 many TGTGCCACCAGCAGCGGGCTGGACAGGGGCATCACTGAAGCTTTCTTT CATSSGLDRGITEAFF
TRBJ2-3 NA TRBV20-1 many TGCAGTGTGGGAACTAGGGATACGCAGTATTTT CSVGTRDTQYF
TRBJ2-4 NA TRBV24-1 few TGTGCCACCAGTGATGAAAGCCAGGACATTCAGTACTTC CATSDESQDIQYF